The present entry profiles one T cell receptor (beta chain) with its context. This entry comes from a study of blood T cell repertoires in COVID-19. Study summary: Material from acute and convalescent COVID-19 was sourced from the United States, Italy and Spain. In each case, the material was cDNA or gDNA derived from T cells, B-cell-depleted T cells, or PBMCs.

In the study's own analysis: Estimation of nucleated cell counts relied on the amplification of reference gene primers. The repertoire was sequenced with immunoSEQ multiplex PCR; TCRdb's copy has only in-frame clones and lacks some. For V, J and clone size, that table is used; D and trimming come from the DNA. This table holds 30,000 to 40,000 clones, more than 90% found once. The CDR3 loop spans 13 amino acids. V lost 3 bases and J lost 9; bases outside the gene matches: 7. The germline V gene encodes CDR1 SQVTM and CDR2 ANQGSEA. This clonotype was obtained from a woman older than 75 with acute or convalescent COVID-19. The sample was peripheral blood. This chain uses TRBV29-1 with TRBJ2-1, with 8 positions matching TRBD2. Written as DNA, the CDR3 is TGCAGCGTTGAGGTGGCGGGGGGTGGTGAGCAGTTCTTC. This gives the protein CSVEVAGGGEQFF.